This entry describes one TCR beta chain. This clone's antigen is unknown. Qualities for individual bases were not recorded, and no much larger clone is one base off. The sample comes from a study of CD4 T cells in relation to SARS-CoV-2 and coronaviruses (dated by TCRdb to about 2021). Regarding the study in general: A median age of around 35 years, with a range of about 21 to 75 years, was recorded for the full convalescent cohort of around 12 patients. Memory CD4+ T cell crossreactivity between SARS-CoV-2 and common cold coronavirus spike proteins was assessed at the TCR clonotype level in the study. A different, Illumina-based TCR-beta assay was used to sequence expansion assays from other donors in the study. Of the 12 convalescent patients, 8 were male and 4 were female, and two of the subjects were Hispanic. The Adaptive Biotechnologies TCR-sequencing kit was used to sequence samples from a few pre-COVID donors and the naive versus memory experiments, while other data came from Illumina-based sequencing. Shared crossreactive spike epitopes were mapped to their HLA restriction using patient-derived lymphoblastoid cell lines.

DNA from uncultured naive and memory CD4+ T cells underwent immunoSEQ TCR-beta sequencing at deep resolution. In the original analysis: Preprocessing removed nonproductive sequences and CDR3s not starting with C, not ending with F or W, or shorter than 7 amino acids. Cultured and uncultured naive and memory CD4+ repertoires were searched for previously identified spike- and CEF-reactive CDR3s. Pairwise Levenshtein distance, computed with the stringdist R package after three terminal residues were trimmed from each end, was used as the measure of CDR3 homology. Sourced from immuneACCESS, this table was stored by TCRdb with only in-frame sequences that have V and J called. A share of the clones is absent; for the studies checked, an unresolved V gene accounts for under half, and the remainder has no known explanation. That table gives V, J and clone size, and the DNA gave D and trimming. Within this sample are 58,000 or so clones, with roughly 94% of them counted one time only. 0.4% of the sample belongs to the ten largest clones.

From a lookup of the germline V gene, CDR1 and CDR2 are SGHRS and YFSETQ. There are 15 amino acids in the CDR3, from cysteine to phenylalanine inclusive. The DNA shown is the 45-base CDR3, in frame from base 1. V loses 0 bases of germline sequence and J loses 0 bases, and the interval between the two ends is 6 bases. Overall study outcomes, separate from this receptor: In about 71% of donors, memory CD4+ clonotypes turned up that crossrecognized SARS-CoV-2 and at least one common cold coronavirus spike. Naive versus memory sequencing indicated that memory recall responses, rather than primary responses primed during culture, are detected by the assay. Because the crossreactivity analysis focused on spike protein, crossreactivity against other viral proteins was not assessed. Significantly weaker SARS-CoV-2-driven expansion was shown by crossreactive clones than by monoreactive clones, consistent with antigenic imprinting. No donor contributed both pre-pandemic and post-infection samples, which limited tracing the source of pre-existing responses. Small numbers of patients and of tested TCRs were a limitation of the study.

Naive and memory CD4+ T cells were separated from cryopreserved PBMCs through CD4 enrichment, which was followed by EasySep naive CD4+ T cell enrichment. Ficoll-Paque PLUS gradient centrifugation was used to isolate PBMCs from either whole blood or leukapheresis product. PBMCs were either cryopreserved at -140°C or used fresh in the expansion assay. The QIAamp Micro DNA Kit was used to extract genomic DNA from the CD4+ T cells. Sequenced material: naive CD4+ T cells from PBMCs. The cell subset or site label of this sample denotes: naive CD4+ T cells isolated by negative enrichment. This TCR derives from an adult with COVID-19. The sequence links TRBV5-1 to TRBJ1-4, with no confidently assigned D gene. The CDR3 here reads CASSLDTATNEKLFF. The nucleotide sequence reads TGCGCCAGCAGCTTGGACACCGCAACTAATGAAAAACTGTTTTTT.